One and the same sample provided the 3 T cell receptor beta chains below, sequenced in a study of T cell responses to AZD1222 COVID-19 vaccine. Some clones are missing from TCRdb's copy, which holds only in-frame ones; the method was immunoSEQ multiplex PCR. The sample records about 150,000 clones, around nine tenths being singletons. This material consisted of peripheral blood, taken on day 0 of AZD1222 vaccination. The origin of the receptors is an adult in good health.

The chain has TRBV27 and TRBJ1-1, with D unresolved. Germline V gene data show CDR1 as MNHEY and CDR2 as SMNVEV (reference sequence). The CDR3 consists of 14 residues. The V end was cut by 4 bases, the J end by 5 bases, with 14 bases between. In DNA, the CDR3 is TGTGCCAGCAGTTCGGAGGTAACTAGGACTGAAGCTTTCTTT. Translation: CASSSEVTRTEAFF.

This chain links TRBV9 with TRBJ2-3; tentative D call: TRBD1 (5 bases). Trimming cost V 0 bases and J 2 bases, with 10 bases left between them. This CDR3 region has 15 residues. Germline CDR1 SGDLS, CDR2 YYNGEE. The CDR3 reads CASSVGVGATDTQYF. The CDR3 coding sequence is TGTGCCAGCAGCGTAGGGGTAGGGGCCACAGATACGCAGTATTTT.

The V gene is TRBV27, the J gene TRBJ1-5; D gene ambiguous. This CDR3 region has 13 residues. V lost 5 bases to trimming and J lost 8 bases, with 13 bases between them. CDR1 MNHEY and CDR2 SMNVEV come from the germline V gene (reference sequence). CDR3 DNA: TGTGCCAGCAGTCCCTCGGTCGATGAGCCCCAGCATTTT. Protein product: CASSPSVDEPQHF.